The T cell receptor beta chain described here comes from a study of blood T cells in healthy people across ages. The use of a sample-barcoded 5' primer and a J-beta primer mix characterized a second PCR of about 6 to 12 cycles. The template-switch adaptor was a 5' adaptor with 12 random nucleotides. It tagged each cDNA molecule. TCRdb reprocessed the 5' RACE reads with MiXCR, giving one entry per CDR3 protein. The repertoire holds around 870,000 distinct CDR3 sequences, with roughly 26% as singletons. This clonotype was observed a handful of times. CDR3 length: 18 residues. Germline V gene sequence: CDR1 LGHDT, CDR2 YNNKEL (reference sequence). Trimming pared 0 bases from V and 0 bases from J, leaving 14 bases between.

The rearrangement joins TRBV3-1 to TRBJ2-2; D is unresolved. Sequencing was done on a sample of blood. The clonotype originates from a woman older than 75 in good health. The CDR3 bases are TGTGCCAGCAGCCAAGATCGGGTCGGTAGGGCGAACACCGGGGAGCTGTTTTTT. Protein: CASSQDRVGRANTGELFF.